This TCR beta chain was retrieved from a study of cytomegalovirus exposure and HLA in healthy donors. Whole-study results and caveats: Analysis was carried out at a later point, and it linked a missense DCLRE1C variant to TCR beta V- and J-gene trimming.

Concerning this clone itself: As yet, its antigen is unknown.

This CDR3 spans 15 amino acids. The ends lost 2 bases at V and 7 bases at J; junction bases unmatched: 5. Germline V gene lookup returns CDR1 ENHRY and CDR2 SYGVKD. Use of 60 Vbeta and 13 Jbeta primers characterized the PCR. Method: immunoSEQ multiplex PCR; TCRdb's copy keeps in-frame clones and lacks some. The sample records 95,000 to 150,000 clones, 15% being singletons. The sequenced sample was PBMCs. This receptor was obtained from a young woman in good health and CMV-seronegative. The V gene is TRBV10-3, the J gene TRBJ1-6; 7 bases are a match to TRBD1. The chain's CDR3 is CAISEGGGRNSPLHF. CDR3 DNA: TGTGCCATCAGTGAGGGAGGGGGCCGGAATTCACCCCTCCACTTT.